These 17 T cell receptor beta chains share one sample of origin, sequenced in a study of blood T cell repertoires in COVID-19. Libraries were prepared by immunoSEQ multiplex PCR; TCRdb keeps only in-frame clonotypes and omits some of them. The sample carries about 120,000 clones, more than 70% recorded once. Material for sequencing was peripheral blood. All receptors come from a man between 70 and 80 years old with acute or convalescent COVID-19.

The chain joins TRBV7-9 to TRBJ2-2; TRBD2 might be the D (7 bases). Trimming left V 3 bases short and J 1 base short, with 15 bases between. This CDR3 has 17 residues. Looked up from germline, CDR1 is SEHNR and CDR2 is FQNEAQ (reference sequence). CDR3 region: CASSLGGGSGNTGELFF. The CDR3 region has the DNA TGTGCCAGCAGCTTGGGAGGGGGGTCCGGGAACACCGGGGAGCTGTTTTTT.

This clone was counted a few times. This chain joins TRBV12-5 and TRBJ1-1; 10 nucleotides match TRBD1. Germline loops: CDR1 LGHNT, CDR2 FRNRAP. V gave up 1 base and J gave up 4 bases; unmatched junction bases: 3. There are 15 residues in the CDR3. The CDR3 region is CASGLARTGGTEAFF. The CDR3 coding sequence is TGTGCTAGTGGTTTGGCCCGGACAGGGGGCACTGAAGCTTTCTTT.

The genes are TRBV2 and TRBJ2-7; a possible D gene is TRBD1 (5 bases). CDR1 and CDR2 (germline): SNHLY, FYNNEI. The V and J ends lost 6 bases and 0 bases respectively, with 12 bases between them. CDR3 size: 14 residues. The CDR3 is CASRSQGSSYEQYF. The CDR3 coding sequence is TGTGCCAGCAGGTCTCAGGGAAGCTCCTACGAGCAGTACTTC.

The rearrangement joins TRBV10-3 to TRBJ2-5, with 7 bases lining up with TRBD2. V lost 10 bases, J lost 3 bases, and 5 bases stayed unmatched. There are 12 residues in the CDR3. Germline values: CDR1 ENHRY, CDR2 SYGVKD. CDR3 coding DNA: TGTGCCACAGGGACTACAGAAGAGACCCAGTACTTC. It encodes CATGTTEETQYF.

The chain recombines TRBV6-1 with TRBJ2-7, with D possibly matching TRBD2 (5 bases). The V end was cut by 3 bases, the J end by 1 base, with 16 bases between. Germline values: CDR1 MNHNS, CDR2 SASEGT. This CDR3 comprises 16 residues. The CDR3 DNA is TGTGCCAGCAGTGATGGGCTAGCCCCGCCATCCTACGAGCAGTACTTC. It yields the protein CASSDGLAPPSYEQYF.

This chain links TRBV19 with TRBJ2-2, with 9 bases aligning to TRBD1. Per the germline V gene, CDR1 is LNHDA and CDR2 is SQIVND (reference sequence). Germline trimming cut 8 bases from V and 2 bases from J; bases unmatched to any gene: 6. The CDR3 is 15 residues long. DNA of the CDR3: TGTGCCAGTTGGGACAGGGCCTTAAACACCGGGGAGCTGTTTTTT. This translates into CASWDRALNTGELFF.

This chain links TRBV12-5 with TRBJ1-1; D possibly corresponds to TRBD1 (5 bases). CDR3 length: 12 residues. V was cut by 10 bases and J by 5 bases, with 14 bases left in between. Per the germline V gene, CDR1 is LGHNT and CDR2 is FRNRAP. The CDR3 nucleotides read TGTGCTACTGGGTGGGGGGGGACTGAAGCTTTCTTT. Translation: CATGWGGTEAFF. Full variable domain (rest looked up from reference TRBV12-5 and TRBJ1-1): DARVTQTPRHKVTEMGQEVTMRCQPILGHNTVFWYRQTMMQGLELLAYFRNRAPLDDSGMPKDRFSAEMPDATLATLKIQPSEPRDSAVYFCATGWGGTEAFFGQGTRLTVV.

The rearrangement uses TRBV5-1 and TRBJ1-2, with D maybe TRBD1 (5 bases). This CDR3 comprises 13 residues. V was cut by 5 bases and J by 7 bases, with 15 bases left in between. The germline V gene encodes CDR1 SGHRS and CDR2 YFSETQ. CDR3 sequence (DNA): TGCGCCAGCAGTCCCGGGACTGATGGTGGCTACACCTTC. Its protein is CASSPGTDGGYTF.

The V and J genes are TRBV19 and TRBJ1-1; weak D call: TRBD1 (6 bases). The CDR3 has 14 amino acids. The V gene lost 6 bases and the J gene lost 1 base, with 12 bases spanning the gap. Germline assignment: CDR1 LNHDA and CDR2 SQIVND (reference sequence). The CDR3 here is CASSLQGPNTEAFF. In DNA form, the CDR3 reads TGTGCCAGTAGCCTACAGGGCCCGAACACTGAAGCTTTCTTT. Looking up the rest from reference TRBV19 and TRBJ1-1 gives the full variable domain: DGGITQSPKYLFRKEGQNVTLSCEQNLNHDAMYWYRQDPGQGLRLIYYSQIVNDFQKGDIAEGYSVSREKKESFPLTVTSAQKNPTAFYLCASSLQGPNTEAFFGQGTRLTVV.

The chain combines TRBV5-1 with TRBJ2-1; D is possibly TRBD1 (5 bases). The CDR3 runs 14 residues. Looked up from germline, CDR1 is SGHRS and CDR2 is YFSETQ. V lost 0 bases to trimming and J lost 5 bases, with 9 bases between them. The CDR3 reads CASSLAGAHNEQFF. The CDR3, as DNA: TGCGCCAGCAGCTTGGCTGGGGCCCACAATGAGCAGTTCTTC.

V and J are TRBV9 and TRBJ2-7, with TRBD2 matching over 7 bases. The CDR3 is 14 residues long. Per the germline V gene, CDR1 is SGDLS and CDR2 is YYNGEE. With V trimmed by 2 bases and J by 7 bases, 9 bases remained unmatched. For the CDR3, the DNA is TGTGCCAGCAGCGTGACCTGGCGGGGAGGGGAGCAGTACTTC. It translates to CASSVTWRGGEQYF. Combining the CDR3 with reference TRBV9 and TRBJ2-7 gives the whole variable domain DSGVTQTPKHLITATGQRVTLRCSPRSGDLSVYWYQQSLDQGLQFLIQYYNGEERAKGNILERFSAQQFPDLHSELNLSSLELGDSALYFCASSVTWRGGEQYFGPGTRLTVT.

The count of this clone is one. The gene calls are TRBV3-1 (or the pseudogene TRBV3-2) and TRBJ1-5; 11 positions agree with TRBD1. This CDR3 has 20 amino acids. Trimming at V came to 4 bases and at J to 1 base, leaving 15 bases not matched to a gene. CDR1 is LGHDT and CDR2 is YNNKEL in the germline V gene (reference sequence). CDR3: CASSPGPGQGVSRSNQPQHF. The CDR3, as DNA: TGTGCCAGCAGCCCGGGACCGGGACAGGGGGTTAGTAGGAGCAATCAGCCCCAGCATTTT.

This clone was seen a few times. The V gene is TRBV28, the J gene TRBJ2-7, with D perhaps TRBD2 (5 bases). The ends were cut back, 8 bases at V and 0 bases at J, with 14 bases in the middle. Looked up from germline, CDR1 is MDHEN and CDR2 is SYDVKM. This CDR3 spans 14 amino acids. This CDR3 is CASLQAGDSYEQYF. The CDR3 DNA is TGTGCCAGCCTACAAGCCGGGGACTCCTACGAGCAGTACTTC.

The chain uses TRBV7-9 and TRBJ2-7, with D maybe TRBD2 (6 bases). CDR3 size: 18 residues. V was clipped by 1 base and J by 3 bases, with 22 bases between them. CDR1 and CDR2 (germline): SEHNR, FQNEAQ (reference sequence). The CDR3 DNA sequence: TGTGCCAGCAGCTTAGGCGGTGGCGGGATGACAGTTTTCTACGAGCAGTACTTC. Translated, it gives CASSLGGGGMTVFYEQYF.

The chain combines TRBV9 with TRBJ1-1; perhaps TRBD1 as D (5 bases). The CDR3 is 13 residues long. From germline, CDR1 is SGDLS and CDR2 YYNGEE. Trimming pared 4 bases from V and 1 base from J, leaving 8 bases between. In DNA form, the CDR3 reads TGTGCCAGCAGCAGGGGTACGAACACTGAAGCTTTCTTT. This encodes CASSRGTNTEAFF.

The chain is built from TRBV3-1 (or the pseudogene TRBV3-2) and TRBJ1-3, with a weak D call TRBD1 (5 bases). V was shortened by 1 base and J by 4 bases, with 14 bases between the two germline ends. Looked up from germline, CDR1 is LGHDT and CDR2 is YNNKEL (reference sequence). The CDR3 extends over 16 amino acids. CDR3 loop: CASSQARAIIGNTIYF. The CDR3 DNA reads as TGTGCCAGCAGCCAAGCCAGGGCAATCATCGGAAACACCATATATTTT.

V is TRBV6-2 or TRBV6-3 and J is TRBJ2-3, with 9 positions matching TRBD2. The CDR3 runs 15 residues. Trimming at V came to 4 bases and at J to 2 bases, leaving 4 bases not matched to a gene. Germline CDR1 is MNHEY and CDR2 is SVGEGT. The CDR3 DNA sequence: TGTGCCAGCAGTTCGGGACTAGCCCACACAGATACGCAGTATTTT. Protein: CASSSGLAHTDTQYF.